The present entry profiles one T cell receptor beta chain with its context. Its antigen remains unidentified. Using immunoSEQ multiplex PCR, the repertoire was profiled, and TCRdb retains in-frame clones only, with some absent. The sample gives around 130,000 clones, approximately 83% of which show up once; about 8.6% is in the top ten. Per the germline V gene, CDR1 is MNHEY and CDR2 is SVGEGT. V lost 5 bases to trimming and J lost 5 bases; unmatched junction nucleotides: 6. There are 14 residues in the CDR3. The data are from a study of T cell responses to AZD1222 COVID-19 vaccine. Whole-study results and caveats: Repertoire sampling occurred only after the peak T cell response. Compared with day 0, the breadth and depth of the Spike-specific TCR repertoire rose significantly after two doses of AZD1222. Just 5 to 7 people given AZD1222 tested seropositive at baseline. White British ancestry dominated among donors, who included more females, and clonal diversity was possibly underestimated.

The chain links TRBV6-2 or TRBV6-3 to TRBJ1-5; 7 bases map to TRBD1. Sequencing was performed on peripheral blood, taken on day 0 of AZD1222 vaccination. This receptor was taken from an adult in good health. CDR3 residues: CASSTDRVDQPQHF. The CDR3 DNA sequence: TGTGCCAGCAGTACCGACAGGGTCGATCAGCCCCAGCATTTT.